This T cell receptor beta chain is from a study of blood T cells in healthy people across ages (dated by TCRdb to the mid-2010s). Concerning the study at large: In model experiments, template switching captured roughly one uniquely barcoded TCR beta cDNA molecule for every two T cells. Age-related changes in TCR beta repertoire diversity were measured in the study by deep sequencing normalized with unique cDNA molecular identifiers. Donors were grouped into four age groups: young (average roughly 17 years), middle-aged (under 40), aged (around 60) and long-lived (over 80). To avoid experimental bias, donors of different ages were randomly spread across the sequencing lanes. The study analyzed two additional independent replicas of 1 million unique cDNA reads from the same blood draw for two donors, one aged 18 to 30 and one aged 80 or older. The investigation overall reported the following: Observed TCR beta diversity correlated strongly with the percentage of naive T cells measured by flow cytometry. Bulk unsorted PBMC profiling prevented conclusive comparison of naive and antigen-experienced compartments. Observed TCR beta diversity per million T cells fell roughly linearly with age, and a significant reduction was already apparent by age about 43. Estimates of total diversity based on one million sequenced T cells were considered lower bounds and underestimates. Compared with the aged group, more naive CD4+ T cells, fewer expanded clones and increased TCR diversity were shown by the long-lived group, suggesting age selection. Donor CMV infection status was unknown, potentially confounding age-related changes in expanded clonotypes.

The CDR3 measures 14 amino acids from cysteine to phenylalanine. The kept DNA is CDR3 alone, 42 bases in frame from the first base. The germline ends are 13 bases apart after V is trimmed by 5 bases and J by 6 bases. CDR1 KGHDR and CDR2 SFDVKD are derived from the germline V gene. Library prep was done by 5' RACE. A second PCR of roughly 6 to 12 cycles was performed with a sample-barcoded 5' primer and a J-beta primer mix. A template-switch 5' adaptor carrying 12 random nucleotides introduced a unique molecular identifier onto each TCR beta cDNA molecule. Each sample yielded at least 3 million CDR3-containing paired-end reads. First-strand cDNA synthesis was performed from all RNA using the Mint cDNA synthesis kit, with priming by a TRBC-specific oligonucleotide. All cDNA was treated with uracil-DNA glycosylase and then went through a first 18-cycle PCR with the universal primers M1SS and BC2_uni_R. Regarding the original processing steps: For normalization, 1 million high-quality reads were randomly selected from each sample, with every read carrying a distinct molecular identifier. Instead of being binned into consensus sequences, reads that shared molecular identifiers were thrown out. CDR3 identification, clonotype clustering and error correction used MiTCR with a Q25 quality threshold and the strictest error-elimination algorithm. A nonparametric unseen species model with Euler transformation was used to estimate lower-bound total TCR beta diversity. The public reads were reprocessed in TCRdb via fastp at Q25 and MiXCR, keeping in-frame beta chains. Duplicate CDR3 protein sequences are folded into a single record with the most common DNA and genes. Here the V and J calls rest on TCRdb's processing, not on the authors' analysis. The table for this sample lists fewer than 2 million distinct CDR3 sequences; 39% of them were counted only once. The top ten hold under 25% of the sample.

In the case of this clonotype: What antigen it recognizes has not been identified. Qualities for individual bases were not recorded, and no much larger clone is one base off.

Donors were a few dozen systemically healthy Caucasian individuals from Russia aged roughly 6 to 95 years. Each donor gave 8 to 10 milliliters of peripheral blood, drawn into EDTA-treated Vacutainer tubes. Ficoll-Paque density-gradient centrifugation was used to isolate PBMCs, with at least 7 million per sample. Trizol reagent was used to extract total RNA from PBMCs, with at least 6 micrograms per sample. Naive CD45RAhigh/CD27high T cell percentages were measured by flow cytometry on a PBMC aliquot from every donor. The TCR originated in a human donor in good health. The V gene is TRBV24-1 and the J gene is TRBJ1-5; the D gene is perhaps TRBD1, from 6 matching bases. Sequencing was performed on blood. The CDR3 amino acid sequence is: CATSGAGVSQPQHF. The bases read TGTGCCACCAGTGGGGCAGGGGTAAGTCAGCCCCAGCATTTT.